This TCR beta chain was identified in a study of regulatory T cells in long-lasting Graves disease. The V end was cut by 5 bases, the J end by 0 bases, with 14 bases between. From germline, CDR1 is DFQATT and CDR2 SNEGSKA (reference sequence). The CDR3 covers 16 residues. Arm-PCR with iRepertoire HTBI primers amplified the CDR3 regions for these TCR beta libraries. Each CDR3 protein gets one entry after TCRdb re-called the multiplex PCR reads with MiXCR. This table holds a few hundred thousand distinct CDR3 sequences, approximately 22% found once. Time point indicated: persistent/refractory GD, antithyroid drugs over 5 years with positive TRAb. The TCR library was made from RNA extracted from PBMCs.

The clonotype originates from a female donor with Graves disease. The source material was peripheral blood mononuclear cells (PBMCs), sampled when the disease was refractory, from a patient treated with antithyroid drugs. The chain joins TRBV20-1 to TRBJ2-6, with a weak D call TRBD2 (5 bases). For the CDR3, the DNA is TGCAGTGCTCAGAGGGCGGGCAGCTCTGGGGCCAACGTCCTGACTTTC. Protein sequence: CSAQRAGSSGANVLTF.